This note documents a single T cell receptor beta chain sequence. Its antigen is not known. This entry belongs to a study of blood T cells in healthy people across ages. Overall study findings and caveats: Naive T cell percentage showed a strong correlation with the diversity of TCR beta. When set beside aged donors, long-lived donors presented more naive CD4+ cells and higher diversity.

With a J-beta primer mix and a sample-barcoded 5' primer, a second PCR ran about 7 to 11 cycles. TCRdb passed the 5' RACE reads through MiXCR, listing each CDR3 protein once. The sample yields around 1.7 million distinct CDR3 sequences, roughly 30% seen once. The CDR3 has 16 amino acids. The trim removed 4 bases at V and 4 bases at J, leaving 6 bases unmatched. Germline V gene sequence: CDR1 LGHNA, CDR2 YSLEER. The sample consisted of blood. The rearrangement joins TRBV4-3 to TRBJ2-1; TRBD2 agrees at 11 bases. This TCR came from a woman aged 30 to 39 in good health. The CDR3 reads CASSLKTSGIYNEQFF. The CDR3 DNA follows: TGCGCCAGCAGCCTCAAGACTAGCGGGATATACAATGAGCAGTTCTTC.